The clone carrying this T cell receptor (beta chain) was seen only once. Its antigen is as yet unknown. The protocol was immunoSEQ multiplex PCR, while the TCRdb copy is restricted to in-frame clones and leaves out a portion. The repertoire includes a few hundred thousand clones, 85% to 90% of them detected once, and about 4% sits in the top ten. Germline V gene data show CDR1 as SGHRS and CDR2 as YFSETQ. The length of the CDR3 is 15 residues. V shed 2 bases, J shed 0 bases, and the junction held 3 bases outside the gene matches. The treatment denotes: about 20 received Ad26.COV2.S at low or high dose, single or two shots; about 5 received placebo; per-sample allocation not given. Specimen acquisition occurred on day 63 following the initial vaccine or placebo injection. Ad26 vector vaccine expressed Wuhan-strain SARS-CoV-2 spike. This record belongs to a study of Ad26.COV2.S vaccination and SARS-CoV-2 variants. Across the whole study: The study gave Ad26.COV2.S intramuscularly, once or twice 56 days apart.

Findings and caveats of the study: Placebo recipients showed lower spike-specific TCR breadth than vaccinees. Breadth measured for non-spike TCRs was similar across vaccine and placebo recipients.

The specimen was peripheral blood, collected in a trial of Ad26.COV2.S vaccine versus placebo. The receptor was derived from a person aged 18-65 years who received the Ad26.COV2.S COVID-19 vaccine or a placebo. The chain couples TRBV5-1 to TRBJ2-5, with 8 bases aligning to TRBD2. The CDR3 protein is CASSFQRGNQETQYF. In DNA form, the CDR3 reads TGCGCCAGCAGCTTCCAGCGGGGGAACCAAGAGACCCAGTACTTC.